This TCR beta chain was observed in a study of cytomegalovirus exposure and HLA in healthy donors. The CDR3 contains 15 residues. Germline CDR1 is SGHNT and CDR2 is YENEEA. With 3 bases clipped from V and 5 bases from J, the junction kept 3 bases outside the gene matches. The PCR ran on 60 Vbeta and 13 Jbeta primers. Profiling relied on immunoSEQ multiplex PCR, and the TCRdb table lists in-frame clones only, not all of them. The repertoire holds 100,000 or so clones, with about 80% as singletons. The chain recombines TRBV11-3 with TRBJ2-2; 10 nucleotides line up with TRBD1. Sequences were obtained from PBMCs. This TCR came from a human donor in good health. The CDR3 here is CASSFRQGATGELFF. CDR3 nucleotide sequence: TGTGCCAGCAGCTTTCGACAGGGGGCAACCGGGGAGCTGTTTTTT. The entire variable domain, with the rest obtained from reference TRBV11-3 and TRBJ2-2, is as follows: EAGVVQSPRYKIIEKKQPVAFWCNPISGHNTLYWYLQNLGQGPELLIRYENEEAVDDSQLPKDRFSAERLKGVDSTLKIQPAELGDSAVYLCASSFRQGATGELFFGEGSRLTVL.